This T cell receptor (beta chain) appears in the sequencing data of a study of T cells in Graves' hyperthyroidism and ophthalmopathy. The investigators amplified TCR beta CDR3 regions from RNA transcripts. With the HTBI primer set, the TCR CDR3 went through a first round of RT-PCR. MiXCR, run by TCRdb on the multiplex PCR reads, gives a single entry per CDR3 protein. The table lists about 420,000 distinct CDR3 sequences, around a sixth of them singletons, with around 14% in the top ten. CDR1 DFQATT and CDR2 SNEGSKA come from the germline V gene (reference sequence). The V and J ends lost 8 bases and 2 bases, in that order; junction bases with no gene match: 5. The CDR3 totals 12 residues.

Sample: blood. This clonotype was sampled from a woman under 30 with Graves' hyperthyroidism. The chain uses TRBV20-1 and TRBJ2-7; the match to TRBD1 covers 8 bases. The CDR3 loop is CSPRTGTYEQYF. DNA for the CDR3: TGCAGTCCGCGGACAGGGACCTACGAGCAGTACTTC.